This TCR beta chain was profiled in a study of cytomegalovirus exposure and HLA in healthy donors. Across the study: The use of the same platform for the 100 to 150 validation repertoires and the roughly 700 first-cohort repertoires was reported by a later analysis.

General study findings and limits: Cytomegalovirus association was listed for 164 TCR beta chains.

Trimming cost V 0 bases and J 8 bases, with 10 bases left between them. This CDR3 contains 13 residues. Germline CDR1 is MGHRA and CDR2 is YSYEKL. Measured with immunoSEQ multiplex PCR; TCRdb has only the in-frame clones, and not every one. Of roughly 200,000 clones listed, 86% are singletons. A word on this clone: The antigen remains undetermined.

The material sequenced was PBMCs. V gene TRBV4-1 combines with J gene TRBJ1-2, with D unclear. The sequence came from a man aged 25-40 years in good health and CMV-seropositive. CDR3 region: CASSQDEGRGYTF. Written as DNA, the CDR3 is TGCGCCAGCAGCCAAGATGAGGGCAGGGGCTACACCTTC.